This T cell receptor (beta chain) is drawn from a study of PD-1 and CTLA-4 blockade in melanoma. TCRdb keeps only in-frame clones here, not all; method: immunoSEQ multiplex PCR. This table holds approximately 17,000 clones, around 70% found once. This TCR was sampled from a human donor with melanoma. Sequenced material: CD8+ T cells from peripheral blood, taken before anti-PD-1 treatment.

The CDR3 reads CASSSRQGDTEAFF. The CDR3 nucleotides read TGTGCCAGCAGTTCGAGACAGGGGGACACTGAAGCTTTCTTT. The chain has TRBV27 and TRBJ1-1; the match to TRBD1 covers 9 bases. Germline assignment: CDR1 MNHEY and CDR2 SMNVEV (reference sequence). CDR3 length: 14 residues. Trimming removed 4 bases from V and 3 bases from J; junction bases left unmatched: 3.